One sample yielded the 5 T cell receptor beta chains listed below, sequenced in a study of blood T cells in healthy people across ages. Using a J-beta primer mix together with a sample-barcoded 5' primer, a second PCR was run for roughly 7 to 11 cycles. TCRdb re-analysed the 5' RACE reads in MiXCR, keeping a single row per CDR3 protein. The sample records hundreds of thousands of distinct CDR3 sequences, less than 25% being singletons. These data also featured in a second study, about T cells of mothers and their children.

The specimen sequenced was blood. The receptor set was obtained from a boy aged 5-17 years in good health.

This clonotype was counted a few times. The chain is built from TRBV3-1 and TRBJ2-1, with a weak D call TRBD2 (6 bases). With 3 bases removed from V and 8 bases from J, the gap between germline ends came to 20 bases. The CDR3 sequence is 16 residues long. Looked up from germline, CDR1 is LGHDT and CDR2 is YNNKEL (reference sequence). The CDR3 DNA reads TGTGCCAGCAGCCATCTCGGTAGCGGAGTGGTCCATGAGCAGTTCTTC. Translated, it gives CASSHLGSGVVHEQFF.

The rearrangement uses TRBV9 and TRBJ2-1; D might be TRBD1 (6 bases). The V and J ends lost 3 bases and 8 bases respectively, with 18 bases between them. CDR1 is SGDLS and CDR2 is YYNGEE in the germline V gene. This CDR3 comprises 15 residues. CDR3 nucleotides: TGTGCCAGCAGCGCACAGAGGACAGTAGCCCATGAGCAGTTCTTC. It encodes CASSAQRTVAHEQFF.

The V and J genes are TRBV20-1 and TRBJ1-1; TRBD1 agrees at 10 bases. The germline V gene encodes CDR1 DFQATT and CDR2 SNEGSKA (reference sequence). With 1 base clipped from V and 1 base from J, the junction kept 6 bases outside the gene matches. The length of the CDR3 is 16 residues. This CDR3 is CSARVDRGLWNTEAFF. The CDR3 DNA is TGCAGTGCTAGAGTGGACAGGGGGTTGTGGAACACTGAAGCTTTCTTT.

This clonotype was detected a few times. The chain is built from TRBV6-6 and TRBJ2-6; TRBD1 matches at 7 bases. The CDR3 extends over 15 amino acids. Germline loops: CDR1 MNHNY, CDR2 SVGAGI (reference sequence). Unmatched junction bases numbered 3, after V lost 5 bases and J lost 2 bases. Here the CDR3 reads CASSIDRAGANVLTF. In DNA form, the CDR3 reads TGTGCCAGCAGTATCGACAGGGCTGGGGCCAACGTCCTGACTTTC.

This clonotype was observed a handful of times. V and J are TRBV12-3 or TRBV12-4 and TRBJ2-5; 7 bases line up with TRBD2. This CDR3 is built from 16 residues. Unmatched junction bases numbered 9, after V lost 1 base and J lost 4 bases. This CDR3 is CASSLEAAGQGETQYF. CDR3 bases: TGTGCCAGCAGTTTAGAGGCAGCGGGGCAGGGAGAGACCCAGTACTTC.